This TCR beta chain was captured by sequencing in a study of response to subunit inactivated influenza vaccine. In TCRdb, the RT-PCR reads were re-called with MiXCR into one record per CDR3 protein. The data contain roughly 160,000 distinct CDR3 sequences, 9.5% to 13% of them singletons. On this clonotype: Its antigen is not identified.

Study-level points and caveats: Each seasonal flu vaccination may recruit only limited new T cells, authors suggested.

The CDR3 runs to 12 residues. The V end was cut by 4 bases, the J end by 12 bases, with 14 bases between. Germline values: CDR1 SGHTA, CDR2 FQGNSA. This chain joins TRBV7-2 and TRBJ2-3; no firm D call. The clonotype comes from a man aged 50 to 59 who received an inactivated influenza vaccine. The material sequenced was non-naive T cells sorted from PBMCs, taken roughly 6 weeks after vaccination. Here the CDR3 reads CASSSILPHQYF. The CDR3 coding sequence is TGTGCCAGCAGCTCCATACTCCCGCATCAGTATTTT.